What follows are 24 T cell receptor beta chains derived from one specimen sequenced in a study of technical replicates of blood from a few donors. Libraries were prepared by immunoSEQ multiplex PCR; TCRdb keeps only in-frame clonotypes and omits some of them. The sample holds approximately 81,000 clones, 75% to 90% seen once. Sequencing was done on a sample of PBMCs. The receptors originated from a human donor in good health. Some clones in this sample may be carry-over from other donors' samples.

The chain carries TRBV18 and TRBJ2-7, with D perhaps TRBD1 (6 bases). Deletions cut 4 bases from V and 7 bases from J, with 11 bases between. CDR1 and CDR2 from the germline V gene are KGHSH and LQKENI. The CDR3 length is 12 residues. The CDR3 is CASSQLTGEQYF. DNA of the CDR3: TGTGCCAGCTCACAACTGACAGGTGAGCAGTACTTC.

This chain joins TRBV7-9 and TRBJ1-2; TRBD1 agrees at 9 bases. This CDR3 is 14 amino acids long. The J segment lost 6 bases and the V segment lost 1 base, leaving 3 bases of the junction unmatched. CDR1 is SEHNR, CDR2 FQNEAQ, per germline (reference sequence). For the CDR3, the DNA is TGTGCCAGCAGCTTAGTTTGGACAGGGGATGGCTACACCTTC. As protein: CASSLVWTGDGYTF.

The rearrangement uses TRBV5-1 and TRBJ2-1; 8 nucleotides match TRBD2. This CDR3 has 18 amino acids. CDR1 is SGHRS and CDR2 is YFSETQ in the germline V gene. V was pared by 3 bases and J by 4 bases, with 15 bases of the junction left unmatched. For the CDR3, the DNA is TGCGCCAGCAGCTCTTCCCCCGCGGGAGCGGGGGTTTACAATGAGCAGTTCTTC. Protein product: CASSSSPAGAGVYNEQFF. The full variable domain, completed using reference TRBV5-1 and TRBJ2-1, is KAGVTQTPRYLIKTRGQQVTLSCSPISGHRSVSWYQQTPGQGLQFLFEYFSETQRNKGNFPGRFSGRQFSNSRSEMNVSTLELGDSALYLCASSSSPAGAGVYNEQFFGPGTRLTVL.

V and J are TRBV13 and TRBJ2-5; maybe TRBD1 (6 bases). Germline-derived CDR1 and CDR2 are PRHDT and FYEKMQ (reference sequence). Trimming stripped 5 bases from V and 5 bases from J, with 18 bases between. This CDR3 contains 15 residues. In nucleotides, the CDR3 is TGTGCCAGCAGCACCGAAGGCAGGGGCGGCGAGACCCAGTACTTC. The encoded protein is CASSTEGRGGETQYF.

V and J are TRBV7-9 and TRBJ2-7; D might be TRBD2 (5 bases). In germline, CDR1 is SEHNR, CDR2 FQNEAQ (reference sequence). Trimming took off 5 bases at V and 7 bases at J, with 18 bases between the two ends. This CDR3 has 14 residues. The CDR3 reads CASSTWMGPGEQYF. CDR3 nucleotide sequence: TGTGCCAGCAGCACTTGGATGGGCCCGGGAGAGCAGTACTTC. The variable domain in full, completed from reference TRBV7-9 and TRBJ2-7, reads DTGVSQNPRHKITKRGQNVTFRCDPISEHNRLYWYRQTLGQGPEFLTYFQNEAQLEKSRLLSDRFSAERPKGSFSTLEIQRTEQGDSAMYLCASSTWMGPGEQYFGPGTRLTVT.

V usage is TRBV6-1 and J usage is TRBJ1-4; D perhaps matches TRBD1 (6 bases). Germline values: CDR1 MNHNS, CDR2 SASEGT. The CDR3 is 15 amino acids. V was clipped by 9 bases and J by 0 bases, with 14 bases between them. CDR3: CASGGGSATNEKLFF. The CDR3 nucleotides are TGTGCCAGTGGGGGCGGCTCTGCAACTAATGAAAAACTGTTTTTT.

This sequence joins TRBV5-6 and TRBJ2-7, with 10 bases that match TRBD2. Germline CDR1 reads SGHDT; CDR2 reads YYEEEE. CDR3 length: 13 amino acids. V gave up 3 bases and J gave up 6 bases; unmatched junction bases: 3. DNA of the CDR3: TGTGCCAGCAGCTCGGGACTAGCGACCGAGCAGTACTTC. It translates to CASSSGLATEQYF.

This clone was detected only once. The CDR3 bases are TGTGCCAGCAGTGAAGCAGGACTGGCCCTCCACTTT. This gives the protein CASSEAGLALHF. The V call is TRBV25-1, the J call TRBJ1-6; D remains ambiguous. The germline V and J ends were trimmed by 2 bases and 14 bases, with 10 bases remaining between them. CDR3 length equals 12 residues. Germline V lookup: CDR1 MGHDK, CDR2 SYGVNS.

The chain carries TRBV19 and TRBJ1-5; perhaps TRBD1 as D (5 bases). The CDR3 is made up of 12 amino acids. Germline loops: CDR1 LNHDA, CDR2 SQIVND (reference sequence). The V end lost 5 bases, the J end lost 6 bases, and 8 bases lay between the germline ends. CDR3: CASSVTVQPQHF. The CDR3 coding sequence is TGTGCCAGTAGTGTGACAGTTCAGCCCCAGCATTTT.

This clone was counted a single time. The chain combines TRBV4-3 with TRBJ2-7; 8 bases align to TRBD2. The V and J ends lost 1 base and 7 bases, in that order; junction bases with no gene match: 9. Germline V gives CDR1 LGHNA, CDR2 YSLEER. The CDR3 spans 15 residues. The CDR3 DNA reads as TGCGCCAGCAGCCAAGGGACCGGGGGGGCTGAAGAGCAGTACTTC. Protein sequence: CASSQGTGGAEEQYF.

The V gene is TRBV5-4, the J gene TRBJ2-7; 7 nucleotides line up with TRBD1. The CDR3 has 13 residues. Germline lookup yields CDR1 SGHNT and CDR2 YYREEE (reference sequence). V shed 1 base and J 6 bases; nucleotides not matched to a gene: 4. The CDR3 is CASSLPDRTEQYF. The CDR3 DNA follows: TGTGCCAGCAGCTTGCCGGACAGGACCGAGCAGTACTTC.

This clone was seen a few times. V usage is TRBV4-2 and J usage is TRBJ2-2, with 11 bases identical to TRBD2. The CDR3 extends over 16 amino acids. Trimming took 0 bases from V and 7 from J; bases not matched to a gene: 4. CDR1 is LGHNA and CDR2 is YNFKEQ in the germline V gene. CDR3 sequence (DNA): TGTGCCAGCAGCCAAGAGACTAGCGGGAATAGCGGGGAGCTGTTTTTT. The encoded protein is CASSQETSGNSGELFF.

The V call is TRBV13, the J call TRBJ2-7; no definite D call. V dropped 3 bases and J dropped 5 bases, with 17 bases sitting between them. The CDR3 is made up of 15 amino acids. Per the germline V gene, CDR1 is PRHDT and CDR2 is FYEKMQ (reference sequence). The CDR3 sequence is CASSFSAPGPNEQYF. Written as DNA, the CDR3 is TGTGCCAGCAGCTTCTCCGCGCCTGGGCCTAACGAGCAGTACTTC.

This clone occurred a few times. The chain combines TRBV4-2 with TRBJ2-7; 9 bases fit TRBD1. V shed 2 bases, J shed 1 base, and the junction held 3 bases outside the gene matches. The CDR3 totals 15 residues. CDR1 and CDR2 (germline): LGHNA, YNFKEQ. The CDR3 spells CASSQRQGESYEQYF. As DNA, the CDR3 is TGTGCCAGCAGCCAACGACAGGGGGAGTCCTACGAGCAGTACTTC.

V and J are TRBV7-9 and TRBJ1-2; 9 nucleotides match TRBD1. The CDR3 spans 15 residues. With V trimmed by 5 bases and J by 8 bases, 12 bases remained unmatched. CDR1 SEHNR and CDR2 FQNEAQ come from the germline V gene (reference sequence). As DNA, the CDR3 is TGTGCCAGCAGCCCCGGGACAGGGTCTACGGAAGGCTACACCTTC. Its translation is CASSPGTGSTEGYTF.

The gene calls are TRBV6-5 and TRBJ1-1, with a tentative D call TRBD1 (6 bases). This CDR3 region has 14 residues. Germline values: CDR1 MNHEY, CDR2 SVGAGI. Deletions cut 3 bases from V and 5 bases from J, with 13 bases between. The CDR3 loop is CASSYGGATTEAFF. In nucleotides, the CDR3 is TGTGCCAGCAGTTATGGGGGCGCGACGACTGAAGCTTTCTTT.

CDR3 coding DNA: TGTGCCAGCAGCGGGACAGGGGATTACAATGAGCAGTTCTTC. Protein: CASSGTGDYNEQFF. The chain has TRBV7-9 and TRBJ2-1; 10 bases align to TRBD1. Germline assignment: CDR1 SEHNR and CDR2 FQNEAQ (reference sequence). Trimming removed 5 bases from V and 4 bases from J; junction bases left unmatched: 2. The CDR3 covers 14 residues.

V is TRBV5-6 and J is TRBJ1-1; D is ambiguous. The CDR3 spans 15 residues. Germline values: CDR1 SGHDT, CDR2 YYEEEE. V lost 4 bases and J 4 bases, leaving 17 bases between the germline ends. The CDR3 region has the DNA TGTGCCAGCAGCCCCCGGGAGGGCTTGACCACTGAAGCTTTCTTT. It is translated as CASSPREGLTTEAFF.

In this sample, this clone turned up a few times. CDR3: CASSLQGVHEQYF. CDR3 in DNA: TGCGCCAGCAGCTTGCAGGGTGTCCACGAGCAGTACTTC. The chain is built from TRBV5-1 and TRBJ2-7; D is possibly TRBD1 (5 bases). The germline V gene has CDR1 SGHRS and CDR2 YFSETQ. V lost 1 base and J lost 5, with 10 bases in between. The CDR3 loop spans 13 amino acids.

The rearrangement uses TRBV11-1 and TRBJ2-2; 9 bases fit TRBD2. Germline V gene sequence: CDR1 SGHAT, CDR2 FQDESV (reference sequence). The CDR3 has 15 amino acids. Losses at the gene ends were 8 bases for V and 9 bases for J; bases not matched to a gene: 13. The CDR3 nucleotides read TGTGCCAGCCGGCCCGGGACTAGCTCGGCCAGGGAGCTGTTTTTT. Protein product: CASRPGTSSARELFF.

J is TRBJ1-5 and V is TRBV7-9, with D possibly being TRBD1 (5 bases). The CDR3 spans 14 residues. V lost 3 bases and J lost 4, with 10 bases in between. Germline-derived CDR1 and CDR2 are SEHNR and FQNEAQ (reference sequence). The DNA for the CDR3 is TGTGCCAGCAGCTTTTCAGGGTTAAATCAGCCCCAGCATTTT. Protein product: CASSFSGLNQPQHF.

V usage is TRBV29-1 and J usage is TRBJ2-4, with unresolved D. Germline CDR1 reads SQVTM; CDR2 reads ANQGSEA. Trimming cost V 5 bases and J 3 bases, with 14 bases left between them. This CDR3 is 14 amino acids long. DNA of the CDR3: TGCAGCGTTCTCGGGTTAATCGGCAAAAACATTCAGTACTTC. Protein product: CSVLGLIGKNIQYF.

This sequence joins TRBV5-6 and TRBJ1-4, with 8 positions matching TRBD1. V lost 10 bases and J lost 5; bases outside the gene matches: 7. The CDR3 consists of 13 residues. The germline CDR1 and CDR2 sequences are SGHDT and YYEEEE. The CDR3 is CAAGTGNNEKLFF. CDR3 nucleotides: TGTGCCGCCGGGACAGGAAACAATGAAAAACTGTTTTTT.

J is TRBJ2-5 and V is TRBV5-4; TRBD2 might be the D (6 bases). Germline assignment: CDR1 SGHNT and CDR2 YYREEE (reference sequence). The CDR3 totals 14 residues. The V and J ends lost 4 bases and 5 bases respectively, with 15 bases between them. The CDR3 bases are TGTGCCAGCAGCACCGGGGGATTAGACGAGACCCAGTACTTC. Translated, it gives CASSTGGLDETQYF.